The 25 T cell receptor beta chains below were found in one sample sequenced in a study of cytomegalovirus exposure and HLA in healthy donors. The primer mix had 60 Vbeta and 13 Jbeta primers. Using immunoSEQ multiplex PCR, the repertoire was profiled, and TCRdb retains in-frame clones only, with some absent. This table lists 35,000 to 45,000 clones. Sequencing used PBMCs. The source is a male donor in good health and CMV-seronegative.

The V call is TRBV18, the J call TRBJ1-1, with D unresolved. V lost 3 bases and J lost 1, with 6 bases in between. Germline values: CDR1 KGHSH, CDR2 LQKENI. The CDR3 runs to 13 residues. The DNA for the CDR3 is TGTGCCAGCTCACCTTTAGAGAACACTGAAGCTTTCTTT. It codes for CASSPLENTEAFF.

Frequency places this clone as medium-sized. The J gene is TRBJ2-1, the V gene TRBV6-6; the D is unclear. Germline loops: CDR1 MNHNY, CDR2 SVGAGI (reference sequence). This CDR3 spans 11 amino acids. V was cut by 8 bases and J by 9 bases, with 11 bases left in between. The CDR3 DNA is TGTGCCAGCCGATTAGGCGGTGAGCAGTTCTTC. The encoded protein is CASRLGGEQFF.

The V and J genes are TRBV23-1 and TRBJ1-6, with unresolved D. TRBV23-1 is designated an ORF whose function remains uncertain. Trimming shortened V by 2 bases and J by 14 bases, and 10 bases separated the two germline ends. This CDR3 spans 12 amino acids. CDR3 loop: CASSQVTRSLHF. The DNA of the CDR3 is TGCGCCAGCAGTCAAGTGACAAGGTCCCTCCACTTT.

The rearrangement uses TRBV7-9 and TRBJ2-3; 7 bases are shared with TRBD1. The J segment lost 0 bases and the V segment lost 7 bases, leaving 10 bases of the junction unmatched. The CDR3 is 16 residues long. Per the germline V gene, CDR1 is SEHNR and CDR2 is FQNEAQ (reference sequence). Written as DNA, the CDR3 is TGTGCCAGCACCCTCCCGAGGGGGCCGAGCACAGATACGCAGTATTTT. Encoded protein: CASTLPRGPSTDTQYF.

The chain recombines TRBV12-5 with TRBJ2-7; D remains unclear. Germline CDR1 LGHNT, CDR2 FRNRAP. Trimming pared 5 bases from V and 0 bases from J, leaving 2 bases between. The CDR3 totals 11 residues. CDR3 residues: CASGHSYEQYF. For the CDR3, the DNA is TGTGCTAGTGGTCACTCCTACGAGCAGTACTTC.

J is TRBJ1-2 and V is TRBV9, with 7 nucleotides matching TRBD1. CDR3 length: 13 amino acids. Germline loops: CDR1 SGDLS, CDR2 YYNGEE. V dropped 4 bases and J dropped 4; count of bases not matched to a gene: 4. The CDR3 coding sequence is TGTGCCAGCAGCACCCACAGGGGCTATGGCTACACCTTC. Amino acid sequence: CASSTHRGYGYTF.

V usage is TRBV5-6 and J usage is TRBJ1-1, with TRBD1 as a possible D gene (6 bases). Germline V gene data show CDR1 as SGHDT and CDR2 as YYEEEE. The CDR3 length is 16 residues. Trimming took 5 bases from V and 0 from J, leaving 17 bases between them. CDR3 region: CASSPMRGPMNTEAFF. CDR3 DNA: TGTGCCAGCAGTCCGATGCGGGGGCCGATGAACACTGAAGCTTTCTTT.

This chain joins TRBV5-8 and TRBJ2-7; 7 bases align to TRBD2. The CDR3 is 15 amino acids. Germline CDR1 is SGHTS and CDR2 is YDEGEE. Trimming took 2 bases from V and 3 from J; bases not matched to a gene: 8. DNA of the CDR3: TGTGCCAGCAGCTTAGGCGGGAGTTCAGGCTACGAGCAGTACTTC. It is translated as CASSLGGSSGYEQYF.

Worth noting for this clone: Other DNA sequences within the sample encode an identical CDR3. The V and J genes are TRBV6-5 and TRBJ1-1, with D hard to call. V lost 0 bases and J lost 1, with 9 bases in between. There are 15 residues in the CDR3. The germline V gene encodes CDR1 MNHEY and CDR2 SVGAGI. The CDR3: CASSYSRAGNTEAFF. The CDR3 DNA reads as TGTGCCAGCAGTTACTCGCGGGCAGGGAACACTGAAGCTTTCTTT.

The rearrangement uses TRBV5-4 and TRBJ1-2; TRBD1 matches 7 bases. Germline loops: CDR1 SGHNT, CDR2 YYREEE (reference sequence). The CDR3 consists of 13 residues. J was trimmed by 6 bases and V by 4 bases; bases with no gene match: 6. The CDR3 reads CASSQQGRHGYTF. The CDR3 nucleotides read TGTGCCAGCAGCCAACAGGGGAGGCATGGCTACACCTTC. The full variable domain, its missing parts supplied by reference TRBV5-4 and TRBJ1-2, is ETGVTQSPTHLIKTRGQQVTLRCSSQSGHNTVSWYQQALGQGPQFIFQYYREEENGRGNFPPRFSGLQFPNYSSELNVNALELDDSALYLCASSQQGRHGYTFGSGTRLTVV.

The chain employs TRBV29-1 and TRBJ2-3; TRBD1 matches 8 bases. Germline-derived CDR1 and CDR2 are SQVTM and ANQGSEA. The CDR3 has 14 amino acids. V gave up 4 bases and J gave up 3 bases; unmatched junction bases: 6. The DNA for the CDR3 is TGCAGCGTTGCCGAGACAGGGGAAACAGATACGCAGTATTTT. Its translation: CSVAETGETDTQYF.

The chain recombines TRBV30 with TRBJ1-6; 8 bases line up with TRBD1. The germline gives CDR1 GTSNPN, CDR2 SVGIG (reference sequence). The CDR3 is made up of 15 amino acids. V shed 2 bases, J shed 7 bases, and the junction held 7 bases outside the gene matches. The CDR3 region has the DNA TGTGCCTGGAGTCCGGACAGGGTTAAGAATTCACCCCTCCACTTT. Residues: CAWSPDRVKNSPLHF.

The chain combines TRBV9 with TRBJ1-1, with 11 bases lining up with TRBD1. V lost 4 bases, J lost 4 bases, and 3 bases stayed unmatched. The CDR3 extends over 14 amino acids. Germline CDR1 reads SGDLS; CDR2 reads YYNGEE. The CDR3 spells CASSSGTGGTEAFF. DNA for the CDR3: TGTGCCAGCAGCTCTGGGACAGGGGGCACTGAAGCTTTCTTT. The whole variable domain, remainder taken from reference TRBV9 and TRBJ1-1, is DSGVTQTPKHLITATGQRVTLRCSPRSGDLSVYWYQQSLDQGLQFLIQYYNGEERAKGNILERFSAQQFPDLHSELNLSSLELGDSALYFCASSSGTGGTEAFFGQGTRLTVV.

The rearrangement joins TRBV13 to TRBJ2-2, with D unresolved. V was cut by 2 bases and J by 4 bases, with 8 bases left in between. The length of the CDR3 is 14 residues. Germline CDR1 PRHDT, CDR2 FYEKMQ (reference sequence). The CDR3 spells CASSLLQRTGELFF. In DNA form, the CDR3 reads TGTGCCAGCAGCTTACTCCAGCGCACCGGGGAGCTGTTTTTT.

CDR3: CASSRVQGGNTEAFF. The CDR3 bases are TGTGCCAGCAGTCGAGTACAGGGGGGGAACACTGAAGCTTTCTTT. V is TRBV7-8 and J is TRBJ1-1; 8 bases agree with TRBD1. V dropped 6 bases and J dropped 1; count of bases not matched to a gene: 7. This CDR3 has 15 residues. Germline V lookup: CDR1 SGHVS, CDR2 FQNEAQ.

The chain uses TRBV28 and TRBJ1-1, with no clear D. The CDR3 runs to 14 residues. V was pared by 6 bases and J by 5 bases, with 16 bases between. Germline V gene sequence: CDR1 MDHEN, CDR2 SYDVKM. The CDR3, as DNA: TGTGCCAGCAGGCCAAACAACCGGGGAACTGAAGCTTTCTTT. This gives the protein CASRPNNRGTEAFF.

V usage is TRBV7-9 and J usage is TRBJ1-2; 8 bases map to TRBD1. Germline V gene lookup returns CDR1 SEHNR and CDR2 FQNEAQ (reference sequence). J was trimmed by 5 bases and V by 2 bases; bases with no gene match: 16. The CDR3 runs 18 residues. DNA of the CDR3: TGTGCCAGCAGCTTACTGGATGGACAGGGAACTTTTTCTTATGGCTACACCTTC. Protein sequence: CASSLLDGQGTFSYGYTF.

In regard to this clone: This specimen includes other DNA sequences encoding the same CDR3. V is TRBV5-4 and J is TRBJ1-6; the D gene is possibly TRBD1 (5 bases). The CDR3 length is 13 residues. Deletions cut 6 bases from V and 9 bases from J, with 13 bases between. CDR1 SGHNT and CDR2 YYREEE come from the germline V gene (reference sequence). The CDR3 DNA reads TGTGCCAGCACTCAGGGATATGGTTCACCCCTCCACTTT. Its translation is CASTQGYGSPLHF.

The chain has TRBV5-1 and TRBJ2-7; D remains ambiguous. The CDR3 has 14 residues. Trimming pared 0 bases from V and 3 bases from J, leaving 10 bases between. Germline V CDR1 and CDR2: SGHRS, YFSETQ. The CDR3 bases are TGCGCCAGCAGCTTGGTCCCCCCCTACTACGAGCAGTACTTC. It yields the protein CASSLVPPYYEQYF. The whole variable domain, filled in from reference TRBV5-1 and TRBJ2-7, reads KAGVTQTPRYLIKTRGQQVTLSCSPISGHRSVSWYQQTPGQGLQFLFEYFSETQRNKGNFPGRFSGRQFSNSRSEMNVSTLELGDSALYLCASSLVPPYYEQYFGPGTRLTVT.

V and J are TRBV20-1 and TRBJ2-3; D not certain. The CDR3 consists of 11 residues. Germline V gene lookup returns CDR1 DFQATT and CDR2 SNEGSKA (reference sequence). The V end lost 5 bases, the J end lost 2 bases, and 5 bases lay between the germline ends. CDR3 in amino acids: CSAPHTDTQYF. The CDR3, as DNA: TGCAGTGCTCCCCACACAGATACGCAGTATTTT.

The rearrangement links TRBV6-1 to TRBJ2-5; 7 bases match TRBD1. CDR3 length: 14 amino acids. Germline CDR1 and CDR2: MNHNS and SASEGT. V trimming: 4 bases; J trimming: 5 bases; junction bases outside the gene matches: 7. CDR3 sequence: CASSGLTGTETQYF. The CDR3 nucleotides read TGTGCCAGCAGTGGCCTGACAGGGACGGAGACCCAGTACTTC.

The chain joins TRBV7-7 to TRBJ2-3; 7 positions agree with TRBD1. Germline CDR1 is SSHAT and CDR2 is FNYEAQ (reference sequence). There are 15 residues in the CDR3. V gave up 5 bases and J gave up 0 bases; unmatched junction bases: 5. The CDR3 DNA reads TGTGCCAGCAGCCCCGGGACAGCCAGCACAGATACGCAGTATTTT. Protein product: CASSPGTASTDTQYF. The entire variable domain, with the rest obtained from reference TRBV7-7 and TRBJ2-3, is as follows: GAGVSQSPRYKVTKRGQDVTLRCDPISSHATLYWYQQALGQGPEFLTYFNYEAQPDKSGLPSDRFSAERPEGSISTLTIQRTEQRDSAMYRCASSPGTASTDTQYFGPGTRLTVL.

The V call is TRBV13, the J call TRBJ2-5; TRBD1 matches 7 bases. CDR3 length: 19 amino acids. Germline V gene sequence: CDR1 PRHDT, CDR2 FYEKMQ (reference sequence). The V segment lost 5 bases and the J segment 4 bases; nucleotides outside the gene matches: 22. This CDR3 reads CASSPRDRVSQEDIETQYF. CDR3 nucleotides: TGTGCCAGCAGCCCCCGCGACAGGGTCAGTCAAGAGGACATAGAGACCCAGTACTTC.

This chain joins TRBV30 and TRBJ1-2; the match to TRBD1 covers 7 bases. Germline CDR1 reads GTSNPN; CDR2 reads SVGIG (reference sequence). Trimming took 5 bases from V and 8 from J; bases not matched to a gene: 8. The CDR3 runs 12 residues. The CDR3 loop reads CAWGIRDSGYTF. For the CDR3, the DNA is TGTGCCTGGGGAATCCGGGACAGCGGCTACACCTTC.

The chain uses TRBV15 and TRBJ1-4; D remains ambiguous. This CDR3 is built from 13 residues. The V end lost 6 bases, the J end lost 10 bases, and 15 bases lay between the germline ends. Germline CDR1 is LNHNV and CDR2 is YYDKDF (reference sequence). The CDR3 nucleotides read TGTGCCACCAGTGGAGGCATCGTCGGAAAACTGTTTTTT. Its protein is CATSGGIVGKLFF.